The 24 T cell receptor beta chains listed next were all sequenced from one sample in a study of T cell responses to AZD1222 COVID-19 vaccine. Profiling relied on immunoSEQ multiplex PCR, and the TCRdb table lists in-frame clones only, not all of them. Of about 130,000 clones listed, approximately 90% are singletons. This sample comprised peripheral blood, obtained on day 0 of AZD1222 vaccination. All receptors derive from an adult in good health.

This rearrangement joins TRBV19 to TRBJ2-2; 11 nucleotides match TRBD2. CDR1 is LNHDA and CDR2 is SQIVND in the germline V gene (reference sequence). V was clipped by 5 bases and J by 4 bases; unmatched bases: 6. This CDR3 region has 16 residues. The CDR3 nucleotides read TGTGCCAGTAGTTCCCCTACTAGCGGGGGCACCGGGGAGCTGTTTTTT. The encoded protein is CASSSPTSGGTGELFF.

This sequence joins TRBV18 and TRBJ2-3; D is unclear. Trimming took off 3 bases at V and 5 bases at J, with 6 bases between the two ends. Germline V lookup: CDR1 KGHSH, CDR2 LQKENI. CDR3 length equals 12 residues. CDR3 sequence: CASSPVEDTQYF. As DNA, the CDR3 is TGTGCCAGCTCACCCGTCGAAGATACGCAGTATTTT.

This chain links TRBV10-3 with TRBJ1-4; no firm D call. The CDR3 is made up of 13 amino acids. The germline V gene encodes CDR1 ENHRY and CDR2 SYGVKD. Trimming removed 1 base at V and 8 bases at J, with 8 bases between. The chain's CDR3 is CAISEWVGEKLFF. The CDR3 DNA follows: TGTGCCATCAGTGAGTGGGTCGGCGAAAAACTGTTTTTT.

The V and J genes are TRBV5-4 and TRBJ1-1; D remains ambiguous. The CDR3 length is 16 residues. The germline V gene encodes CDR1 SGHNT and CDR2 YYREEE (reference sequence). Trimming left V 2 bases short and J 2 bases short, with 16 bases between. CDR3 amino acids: CASSLAPRMGNTEAFF. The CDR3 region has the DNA TGTGCCAGCAGCTTAGCCCCGCGGATGGGTAACACTGAAGCTTTCTTT.

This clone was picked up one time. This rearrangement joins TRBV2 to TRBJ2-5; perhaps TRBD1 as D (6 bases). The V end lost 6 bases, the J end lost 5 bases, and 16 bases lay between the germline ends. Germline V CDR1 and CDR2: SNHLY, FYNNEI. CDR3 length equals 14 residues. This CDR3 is CASRPSGVYETQYF. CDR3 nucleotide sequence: TGTGCCAGCAGACCCTCAGGGGTTTACGAGACCCAGTACTTC.

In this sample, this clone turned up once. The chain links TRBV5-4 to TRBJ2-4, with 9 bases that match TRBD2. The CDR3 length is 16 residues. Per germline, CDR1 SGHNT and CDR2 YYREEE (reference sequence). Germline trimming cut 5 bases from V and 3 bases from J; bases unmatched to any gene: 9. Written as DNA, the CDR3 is TGTGCCAGCAGGCCTCGCGGGAGGGTGGGCAAAAACATTCAGTACTTC. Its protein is CASRPRGRVGKNIQYF.

CDR3 sequence: CASSVGQGPTGEQYF. The DNA of the CDR3 is TGCGCCAGCAGTGTAGGACAGGGCCCGACGGGGGAGCAGTACTTC. V usage is TRBV10-1 and J usage is TRBJ2-7, with 8 bases fitting TRBD1. V lost 4 bases to trimming and J lost 7 bases; unmatched junction nucleotides: 12. CDR3 length equals 15 residues. The germline V gene has CDR1 WNHNN and CDR2 SYGVQD (reference sequence).

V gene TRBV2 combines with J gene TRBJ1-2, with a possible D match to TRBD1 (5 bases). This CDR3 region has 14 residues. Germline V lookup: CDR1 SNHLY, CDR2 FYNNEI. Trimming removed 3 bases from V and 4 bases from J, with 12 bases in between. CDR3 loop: CASSEGRRGYGYTF. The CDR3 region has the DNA TGTGCCAGCAGTGAGGGGCGGCGGGGCTATGGCTACACCTTC.

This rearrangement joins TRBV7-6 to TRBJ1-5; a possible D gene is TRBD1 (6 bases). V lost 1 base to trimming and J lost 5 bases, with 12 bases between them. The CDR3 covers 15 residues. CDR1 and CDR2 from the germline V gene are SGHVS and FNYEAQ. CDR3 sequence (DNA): TGTGCCAGCAGCTTAGGGGAAGGGGGGGATCAGCCCCAGCATTTT. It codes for CASSLGEGGDQPQHF.

CDR3 sequence (DNA): TGTGCCAGTTTAGACAGGGGAGGCTATAGCAATCAGCCCCAGCATTTT. It specifies CASLDRGGYSNQPQHF. The J gene is TRBJ1-5, the V gene TRBV19; 8 positions match TRBD1. CDR3 length: 16 residues. V gave up 8 bases and J gave up 0 bases; unmatched junction bases: 9. Germline values: CDR1 LNHDA, CDR2 SQIVND (reference sequence).

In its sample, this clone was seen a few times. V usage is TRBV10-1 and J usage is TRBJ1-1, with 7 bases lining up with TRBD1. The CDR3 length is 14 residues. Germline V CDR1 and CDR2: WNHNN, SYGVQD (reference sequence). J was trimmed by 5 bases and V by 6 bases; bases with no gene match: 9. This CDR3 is CASSPGQAGTEAFF. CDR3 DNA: TGCGCCAGCAGCCCCGGACAGGCGGGGACTGAAGCTTTCTTT.

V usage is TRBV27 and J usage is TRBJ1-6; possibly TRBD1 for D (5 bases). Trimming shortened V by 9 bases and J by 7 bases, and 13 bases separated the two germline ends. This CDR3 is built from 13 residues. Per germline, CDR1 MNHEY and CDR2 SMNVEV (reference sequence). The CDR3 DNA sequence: TGTGCCAGTCAGACAGTACCGAATTCACCCCTCCACTTT. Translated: CASQTVPNSPLHF.

The CDR3 bases are TGTGCCAGCAGGAACCGGGGGCCTAACTATGGCTACACCTTC. Translation: CASRNRGPNYGYTF. The chain joins TRBV28 to TRBJ1-2; D is possibly TRBD1 (6 bases). Between the trimmed V and J ends, which lost 6 bases and 0 bases, there was a span of 11 bases. This CDR3 is 14 amino acids long. Looked up from germline, CDR1 is MDHEN and CDR2 is SYDVKM.

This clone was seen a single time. CDR3 region: CASTGFHEQYF. CDR3 in DNA: TGTGCCTCGACAGGGTTCCACGAGCAGTACTTC. This chain links TRBV28 with TRBJ2-7, with TRBD1 matching 7 bases. Germline V lookup: CDR1 MDHEN, CDR2 SYDVKM. CDR3 length equals 11 residues. Unmatched junction bases numbered 6, after V lost 11 bases and J lost 5 bases.

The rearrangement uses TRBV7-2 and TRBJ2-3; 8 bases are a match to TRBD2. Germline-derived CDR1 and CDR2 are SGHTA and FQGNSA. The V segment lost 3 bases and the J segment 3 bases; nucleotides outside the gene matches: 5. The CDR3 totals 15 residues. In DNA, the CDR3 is TGTGCCAGCAGCTTGACGGGAGGGCCTACAGATACGCAGTATTTT. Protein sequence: CASSLTGGPTDTQYF.

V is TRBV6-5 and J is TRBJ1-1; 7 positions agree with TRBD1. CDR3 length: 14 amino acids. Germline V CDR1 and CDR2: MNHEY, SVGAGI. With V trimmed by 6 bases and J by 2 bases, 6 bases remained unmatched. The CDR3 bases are TGTGCCAGCAGGCCCGGGACAGCAAACACTGAAGCTTTCTTT. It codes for CASRPGTANTEAFF.

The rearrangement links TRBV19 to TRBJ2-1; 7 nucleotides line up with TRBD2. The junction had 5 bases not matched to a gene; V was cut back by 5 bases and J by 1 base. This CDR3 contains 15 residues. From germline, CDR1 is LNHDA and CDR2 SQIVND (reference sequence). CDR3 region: CASSRASGSYNEQFF. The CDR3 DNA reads TGTGCCAGTAGTCGGGCTAGCGGATCCTACAATGAGCAGTTCTTC.

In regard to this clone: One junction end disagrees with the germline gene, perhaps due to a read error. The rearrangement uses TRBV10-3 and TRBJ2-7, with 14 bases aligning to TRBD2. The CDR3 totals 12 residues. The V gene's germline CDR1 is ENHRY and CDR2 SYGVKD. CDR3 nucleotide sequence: TGTGCCATCAGTGAAGGGACTAGCGGGAGTTCATTC. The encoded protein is CAISEGTSGSSF.

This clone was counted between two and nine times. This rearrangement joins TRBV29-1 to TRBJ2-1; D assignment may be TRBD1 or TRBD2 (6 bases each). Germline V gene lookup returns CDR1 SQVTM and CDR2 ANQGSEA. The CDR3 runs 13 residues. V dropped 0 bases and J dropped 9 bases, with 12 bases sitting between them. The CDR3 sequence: CSVEETGASEQFF. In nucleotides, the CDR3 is TGCAGCGTTGAAGAAACGGGGGCCAGTGAGCAGTTCTTC.

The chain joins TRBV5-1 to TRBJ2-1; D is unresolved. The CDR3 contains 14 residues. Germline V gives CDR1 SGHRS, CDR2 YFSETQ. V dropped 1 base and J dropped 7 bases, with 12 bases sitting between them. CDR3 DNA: TGCGCCAGCAGCTTGACAGCGTCCCCGAATGAGCAGTTCTTC. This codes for CASSLTASPNEQFF. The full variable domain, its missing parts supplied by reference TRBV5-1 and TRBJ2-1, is KAGVTQTPRYLIKTRGQQVTLSCSPISGHRSVSWYQQTPGQGLQFLFEYFSETQRNKGNFPGRFSGRQFSNSRSEMNVSTLELGDSALYLCASSLTASPNEQFFGPGTRLTVL.

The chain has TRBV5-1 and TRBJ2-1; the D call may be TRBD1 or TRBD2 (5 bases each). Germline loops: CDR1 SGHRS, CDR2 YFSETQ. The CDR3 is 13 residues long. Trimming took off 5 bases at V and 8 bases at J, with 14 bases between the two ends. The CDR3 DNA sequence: TGCGCCAGCAGATCGGAACTGGGGGATGAGCAGTTCTTC. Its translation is CASRSELGDEQFF.

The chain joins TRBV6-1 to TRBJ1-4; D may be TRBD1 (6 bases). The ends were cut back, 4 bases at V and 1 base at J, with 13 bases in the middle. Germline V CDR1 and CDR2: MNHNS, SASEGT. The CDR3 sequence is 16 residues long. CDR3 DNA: TGTGCCAGCAGTGCGGGGGCGGGGGTAACTAATGAAAAACTGTTTTTT. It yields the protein CASSAGAGVTNEKLFF.

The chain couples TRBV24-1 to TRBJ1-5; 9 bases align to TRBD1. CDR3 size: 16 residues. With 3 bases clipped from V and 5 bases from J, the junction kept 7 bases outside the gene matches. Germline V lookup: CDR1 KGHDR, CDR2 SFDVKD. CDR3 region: CATSDAGTGTYQPQHF. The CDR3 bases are TGTGCCACCAGTGATGCCGGGACAGGGACTTATCAGCCCCAGCATTTT.

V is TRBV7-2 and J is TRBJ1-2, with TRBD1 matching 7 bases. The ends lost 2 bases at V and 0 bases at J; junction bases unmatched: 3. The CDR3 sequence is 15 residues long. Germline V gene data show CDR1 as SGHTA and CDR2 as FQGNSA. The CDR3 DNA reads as TGTGCCAGCAGCTTACAGGACAGGCCTAACTATGGCTACACCTTC. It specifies CASSLQDRPNYGYTF.